The 26 T cell receptor beta chains below all came from one sample that was sequenced in a study of CD8 T cells in ankylosing spondylitis. Each CDR3 protein gets one entry after TCRdb re-called the 5' RACE reads with MiXCR. The table has 110,000 to 150,000 distinct CDR3 sequences, about 8% seen once; the top ten hold 7.3%. The specimen was synovial fluid, either unsorted or a sorted T cell fraction (not recorded which). The receptors stem from a male donor with ankylosing spondylitis.

At least ten counts were recorded for this clonotype. CDR3 amino acids: CASSLVGSQPQHF. The CDR3 nucleotides are TGTGCCAGCAGCTTAGTAGGGAGTCAGCCCCAGCATTTT. V and J are TRBV7-8 and TRBJ1-5; D is ambiguous. Trimming removed 1 base at V and 6 bases at J, with 7 bases between. From germline, CDR1 is SGHVS and CDR2 FQNEAQ. The CDR3 sequence is 13 residues long. The variable domain in full, with the rest retrieved from reference TRBV7-8 and TRBJ1-5, is GAGVSQSPRYKVAKRGQDVALRCDPISGHVSLFWYQQALGQGPEFLTYFQNEAQLDKSGLPSDRFFAERPEGSVSTLKIQRTQQEDSAVYLCASSLVGSQPQHFGDGTRLSIL.

The rearrangement joins TRBV30 to TRBJ2-3, with D unresolved. The CDR3 spans 16 residues. V was shortened by 0 bases and J by 5 bases, with 18 bases between the two germline ends. Germline V gene lookup returns CDR1 GTSNPN and CDR2 SVGIG (reference sequence). The CDR3: CAWSVKGTVDEDTQYF. CDR3 DNA sequence: TGTGCCTGGAGTGTAAAGGGCACAGTGGATGAAGATACGCAGTATTTT.

The chain couples TRBV7-6 to TRBJ2-1; 8 nucleotides line up with TRBD1. CDR1 is SGHVS, CDR2 FNYEAQ, per germline. Unmatched junction bases numbered 3, after V lost 5 bases and J lost 15 bases. The CDR3 runs to 10 residues. In DNA, the CDR3 is TGTGCCAGCAGCGGGGACAGGCCGTTCTTC. Translated: CASSGDRPFF.

This rearrangement joins TRBV9 to TRBJ1-6; D is undetermined. From germline, CDR1 is SGDLS and CDR2 YYNGEE. The CDR3 has 17 residues. The ends were cut back, 0 bases at V and 0 bases at J, with 10 bases in the middle. As DNA, the CDR3 is TGTGCCAGCAGCGTAGGGTCTCGAAGCTCCTATAATTCACCCCTCCACTTT. Translated, it gives CASSVGSRSSYNSPLHF.

This clonotype occurred many times. The rearrangement links TRBV5-1 to TRBJ2-3; 11 positions match TRBD2. The CDR3 spans 18 residues. With 1 base clipped from V and 4 bases from J, the junction kept 11 bases outside the gene matches. Germline V gives CDR1 SGHRS, CDR2 YFSETQ. In DNA form, the CDR3 reads TGCGCCAGCAGCTTGCGGGCTAGCGGGGGGTCTGGCGCAGATACGCAGTATTTT. This sequence encodes CASSLRASGGSGADTQYF.

The sample holds a few counts of this clonotype. V gene TRBV6-5 combines with J gene TRBJ1-1, with 9 bases matching TRBD1. The CDR3 is made up of 11 amino acids. Germline lookup yields CDR1 MNHEY and CDR2 SVGAGI. V dropped 7 bases and J dropped 11; count of bases not matched to a gene: 5. In DNA form, the CDR3 reads TGTGCCAGCAACTACAGGGGGCAGGCTTTCTTT. Its translation: CASNYRGQAFF.

This clonotype was counted ten times or more. V is TRBV28 and J is TRBJ2-5; D is unclear. CDR3 length: 13 amino acids. Germline V CDR1 and CDR2: MDHEN, SYDVKM. Deletions cut 8 bases from V and 4 bases from J, with 14 bases between. CDR3: CASLKRGAETQYF. CDR3 coding DNA: TGTGCCAGCCTCAAAAGAGGAGCAGAGACCCAGTACTTC.

This clonotype was observed many times. The rearrangement joins TRBV5-1 to TRBJ2-1; D is undetermined. Germline CDR1 is SGHRS and CDR2 is YFSETQ. Trimming stripped 4 bases from V and 0 bases from J, with 14 bases between. The CDR3 contains 16 residues. CDR3 amino acids: CASSPGSGSSYNEQFF. DNA for the CDR3: TGCGCCAGCAGCCCCGGGTCGGGTAGCTCCTACAATGAGCAGTTCTTC. Variable domain in full (rest from reference TRBV5-1 and TRBJ2-1): KAGVTQTPRYLIKTRGQQVTLSCSPISGHRSVSWYQQTPGQGLQFLFEYFSETQRNKGNFPGRFSGRQFSNSRSEMNVSTLELGDSALYLCASSPGSGSSYNEQFFGPGTRLTVL.

In this sample, this clonotype turned up many times. This rearrangement joins TRBV7-2 to TRBJ2-7, with D possibly matching TRBD1 (5 bases). Germline V lookup: CDR1 SGHTA, CDR2 FQGNSA. V lost 2 bases to trimming and J lost 2 bases, with 10 bases between them. The CDR3 has 14 residues. In nucleotides, the CDR3 is TGTGCCAGCAGCTTATTAGGGGTCGCCTACGAGCAGTACTTC. Its protein is CASSLLGVAYEQYF.

V and J are TRBV12-3 or TRBV12-4 and TRBJ2-4; D unclear. V shed 5 bases and J shed 7 bases, with 9 bases lying between them. The CDR3 is 12 residues long. For the CDR3, the DNA is TGTGCCAGCAGTATGGAAGCGAACATTCAGTACTTC. It specifies CASSMEANIQYF.

There are many counts of this clonotype. This chain links TRBV4-3 with TRBJ2-1; 9 nucleotides agree with TRBD2. Germline assignment: CDR1 LGHNA and CDR2 YSLEER. CDR3 length: 18 amino acids. J lost 5 bases, V lost 3 bases, and 14 bases had no gene match. CDR3 nucleotide sequence: TGCGCCAGCAGCCAGGTACCTAGCGGGGCCCGCGGGAACAATGAGCAGTTCTTC. It encodes CASSQVPSGARGNNEQFF.

By share, this clonotype ranks as medium-sized. The genes are TRBV4-2 and TRBJ1-1; a possible D gene is TRBD1 (6 bases). Germline CDR1 LGHNA, CDR2 YNFKEQ. This CDR3 is built from 16 residues. V was pared by 2 bases and J by 3 bases, with 16 bases between. The CDR3 loop reads CASSQSGGAGDTEAFF. In nucleotides, the CDR3 is TGTGCCAGCAGCCAATCGGGGGGCGCGGGGGACACTGAAGCTTTCTTT.

This clonotype came up a few times. The chain combines TRBV7-8 with TRBJ2-1; 8 bases fit TRBD1. Germline-derived CDR1 and CDR2 are SGHVS and FQNEAQ. CDR3 length: 14 amino acids. V was clipped by 8 bases and J by 5 bases; unmatched bases: 8. This chain's CDR3 is CASGDRQGNNEQFF. Written as DNA, the CDR3 is TGTGCCAGCGGAGATAGACAGGGGAACAATGAGCAGTTCTTC.

The sample holds many counts of this clonotype. CDR3 nucleotides: TGTGCCAGCGGAAGACTAGCGGGGGTCCAAGAGACCCAGTACTTC. Translating gives CASGRLAGVQETQYF. The V and J genes are TRBV11-2 and TRBJ2-5, with 12 bases that match TRBD2. V gave up 8 bases and J gave up 1 base; unmatched junction bases: 5. This CDR3 has 15 residues. Germline V gene data show CDR1 as SGHAT and CDR2 as FQNNGV.

DNA of the CDR3: TGCAGCCCCCTAGACGAGTTAGCGGGAGTCTTCGACAAAAACATTCAGTACTTC. This codes for CSPLDELAGVFDKNIQYF. This chain uses TRBV20-1 with TRBJ2-4; 9 nucleotides align to TRBD2. The CDR3 has 18 amino acids. Germline CDR1 is DFQATT and CDR2 is SNEGSKA (reference sequence).

This clonotype occurred many times. The chain combines TRBV6-2 or TRBV6-3 with TRBJ2-7, with D maybe TRBD2 (6 bases). The CDR3 extends over 15 amino acids. CDR1 is MNHEY, CDR2 SVGEGT, per germline. V was trimmed by 7 bases and J by 3 bases, leaving 19 bases between them. CDR3 in amino acids: CASNPLGRGNYEQYF. Here the CDR3 DNA reads TGTGCCAGCAACCCCCTAGGGCGGGGAAACTACGAGCAGTACTTC.

This clonotype was detected many times. This chain uses TRBV20-1 with TRBJ2-1; TRBD2 matches 16 bases. This CDR3 is built from 21 residues. Germline V gives CDR1 DFQATT, CDR2 SNEGSKA (reference sequence). Losses at the gene ends were 1 base for V and 0 bases for J; bases not matched to a gene: 12. CDR3 bases: TGCAGTGCTAGAGGTCTGGATACGGGACTAGCGGGAGGGCCCTCCTACAATGAGCAGTTCTTC. It translates to CSARGLDTGLAGGPSYNEQFF.

This clonotype occurred many times. The V and J genes are TRBV10-3 and TRBJ1-1; 7 bases are shared with TRBD1. The CDR3 is 14 residues long. The germline CDR1 and CDR2 sequences are ENHRY and SYGVKD. J was trimmed by 1 base and V by 11 bases; bases with no gene match: 10. CDR3 residues: CASRGPRGNTEAFF. CDR3 DNA: TGTGCCTCTAGGGGGCCTAGAGGGAACACTGAAGCTTTCTTT.

This clonotype came up many times. The CDR3 DNA follows: TGTGCCAGCAGCTTGGTAGGGAAACTAGTTGGTACGCAGTATTTT. The encoded protein is CASSLVGKLVGTQYF. The rearrangement uses TRBV5-6 and TRBJ2-3; possible D gene TRBD2, 5 bases. V was clipped by 0 bases and J by 8 bases, with 16 bases between them. This CDR3 has 15 amino acids. Germline-derived CDR1 and CDR2 are SGHDT and YYEEEE.

This clonotype was observed many times. The V gene is TRBV28, the J gene TRBJ1-6; D is unresolved. Germline CDR1 MDHEN, CDR2 SYDVKM. The CDR3 loop spans 15 amino acids. V was shortened by 4 bases and J by 4 bases, with 11 bases between the two germline ends. Here the CDR3 reads CASSSPRRYNSPLHF. The DNA for the CDR3 is TGTGCCAGCAGTTCCCCACGGAGGTATAATTCACCCCTCCACTTT.

This clonotype was picked up a small number of times. The chain has TRBV27 and TRBJ2-7; 8 nucleotides agree with TRBD1. V lost 6 bases and J lost 0; bases outside the gene matches: 7. The V gene's germline CDR1 is MNHEY and CDR2 SMNVEV (reference sequence). This CDR3 has 15 amino acids. For the CDR3, the DNA is TGTGCCAGCAGAGGACAGGGACCCATCTCCTACGAGCAGTACTTC. Its protein product is CASRGQGPISYEQYF.

At least ten counts were recorded for this clonotype. The rearrangement links TRBV5-1 to TRBJ2-5; D is uncertain. The CDR3 runs to 12 residues. Germline V gene lookup returns CDR1 SGHRS and CDR2 YFSETQ. The V gene lost 3 bases and the J gene lost 5 bases, with 8 bases spanning the gap. In nucleotides, the CDR3 is TGCGCCAGCAGCTCCACCTCGGAGACCCAGTACTTC. It yields the protein CASSSTSETQYF.

The table lists this clonotype with many counts. This chain joins TRBV7-2 and TRBJ2-1; D call uncertain. In germline, CDR1 is SGHTA, CDR2 FQGNSA. The length of the CDR3 is 13 residues. The V end was cut by 3 bases, the J end by 6 bases, with 9 bases between. The CDR3, as DNA: TGTGCCAGCAGCTTGAGTTCTCTCAATGAGCAGTTCTTC. This sequence encodes CASSLSSLNEQFF.

In this sample, this clonotype turned up many times. The V call is TRBV12-3 or TRBV12-4, the J call TRBJ1-2; D is perhaps TRBD1 (5 bases). The CDR3 contains 16 residues. Trimming took off 2 bases at V and 4 bases at J, with 17 bases between the two ends. The CDR3 region is CASSLSWGSIVYGYTF. The CDR3 bases are TGTGCCAGCAGTTTAAGTTGGGGGAGCATAGTCTATGGCTACACCTTC.

This clonotype was seen a few times. This rearrangement joins TRBV7-2 to TRBJ1-1; a weak D match, TRBD1 (5 bases). The CDR3 is 13 amino acids. V lost 5 bases and J lost 4, with 11 bases in between. Germline V gene data show CDR1 as SGHTA and CDR2 as FQGNSA. CDR3 region: CASSTDTGTEAFF. For the CDR3, the DNA is TGTGCCAGCAGCACGGACACGGGCACTGAAGCTTTCTTT.

This clonotype was seen more than once but under ten times. J is TRBJ1-2 and V is TRBV20-1; TRBD1 aligns across 10 bases. This CDR3 contains 15 residues. V trimming: 2 bases; J trimming: 4 bases; junction bases outside the gene matches: 7. The germline CDR1 and CDR2 sequences are DFQATT and SNEGSKA (reference sequence). The CDR3 nucleotides are TGCAGTGCTAGACCACACGGACAGGGGGGCTATGGCTACACCTTC. It encodes CSARPHGQGGYGYTF.